This TCR beta chain was identified during a study of cytomegalovirus exposure and HLA in healthy donors (dated by TCRdb to about 2017). Describing the broader study: An earlier analysis of approximately 640 of the donors reported more than 250 Gb of sequence data and about 100 million unique TCR beta sequences from about 179 million T cells. Donor age, sex, ethnicity and CMV serostatus were collected together with the repertoire data. Approximately 300 gigabases of sequencing data and tens of millions of unique TCR sequences made up an early release that covered approximately 700 HLA-typed donors. The study was designed to test whether signatures of past pathogen exposure could be identified by cataloging public T cell receptors. A later analysis re-analyzed previously published TCR beta repertoires from about 600 donors and added high-resolution HLA genotyping to study TCR occurrence patterns. Among 300 to 450 genotyped donors of the cohort, an average of 235,054 unique TCR beta nucleotide sequences were sequenced per donor, around 18% of them non-productive. To predict cytomegalovirus infection status, the study brought together high-throughput TCR immunosequencing, statistical association of individual TCRs with disease status, and machine learning. Genome-wide SNP genotypes for about 65% of the 666 donors were used in a later genetic analysis, which treated that subset as a discovery cohort. Typing coverage differed by locus: A, B, C, DRB1 and DQB1 were typed in about 620-640 donors, DQA1 in 500 to 550, DPA1 in 600 to 610, and DPB1 in roughly 470. Several DR-DQ haplotypes were treated as single units for association and clustering because of strong linkage in the cohort. HLA typing included class I and class II loci at four-digit resolution. An earlier analysis of roughly 580 of the donors used high-throughput TCR beta sequencing to judge whether each TCR beta V gene segment behaved as functional or pseudogenic. Along with the roughly 710-subject first cohort, a separate validation cohort of 120 different subjects was used. Every repertoire in the discovery cohort had been generated on one and the same sequencing platform. Of the 300 to 450 genotyped donors, less than 90% were placed in the genetic ancestry cluster associated with self-reported Caucasian donors. The study profiled the T cell repertoires of around 700 subjects by immunosequencing and related them to cytomegalovirus serostatus. Rather than using new phenotypic data, the later analysis identified candidate immune exposures from TCR beta sequences and from how often those sequences occurred across donors. Broad study findings and their caveats: The study listed approximately 150 TCR beta chains as associated with cytomegalovirus. A later genetic analysis reported fewer N-insertions in productive TCRs among donors in an Asian-associated ancestry cluster than the approximately 670-donor mean. In vitro tests confirmed that a few of the cytomegalovirus-associated TCR beta chains recognize cytomegalovirus antigens. The cohort was sequenced for TCR beta chains only, and without alpha or paired-chain data the features that could be detected were limited. In a later analysis, HLA-associated TCR beta chains showed more clonal expansion and lower generation probabilities than non-associated chains that were equally common. Most TCR sequences were seen in very few donors, while some public TCRs were found in many individuals. When HLA alleles, especially DR and DQ, strongly co-occurred, attributing TCR associations to individual alleles was difficult. A further reported finding was that TCR beta sequences accurately predicted the HLA-A and HLA-B alleles for most subjects in the first cohort. According to a later analysis, most CMV-associated TCR beta chains appeared to be HLA-restricted, and the HLA associations seemed to be driven largely by CMV exposure. In a later analysis, the rate of TCR association differed among HLA loci, with DRB1 alleles having the most associated TCRs and HLA-C alleles having the fewest. Some IMGT-functional V segments, including TRBV6-2 and TRBV6-3, could not be distinguished by the 87-base-pair reads and were therefore excluded. The authors suggested that the approach could potentially be extended to other disease states and immunological phenotypes. Cytomegalovirus status was reported to be diagnosed by the classifier with high specificity and sensitivity in both the original and validation cohorts. The presence/absence analyses assumed that sequencing depth was roughly uniform across donors, and that assumption may not be true. In an earlier analysis of 587 of the donors, most TCR beta V segments were observed in productive rearrangements about 87% or about 30% of the time, broadly matching IMGT annotations. Specific HLA alleles were associated with about 17,000 TCR beta sequences at a false discovery rate of 0.05 in a later analysis. V-gene and J-gene trimming of TCR beta chains was associated with a missense DCLRE1C variant in a later genetic analysis, and the association was replicated in an independent cohort. Immune exposure information for the cohort was limited to CMV serostatus. Several of the top co-occurrence clusters appeared to be linked to parvovirus B19, influenza, CMV and Epstein-Barr virus, according to a later analysis. Because HLA typing was missing for some donors at each locus, association tests included only the typed subset. Over 15 rarely observed V segments, including chromosome 9 orphons, were excluded from the earlier analysis of almost 600 of the donors because counts were too low. A cluster of highly shared sequence variants was judged likely to represent a technical artifact of the sequencing pipeline. Linkage disequilibrium might explain the correlated functional status among segregating V segments, but an unknown experimental factor could not be excluded.

The cohort consisted of 600 or so healthy bone marrow donors. All cohort members were sampled while nominally healthy, although unrecorded immune exposures were likely present. The donor was CMV seropositive and was included in the group of about 290 seropositive cohort members. A peripheral blood sample was provided by each donor, and peripheral blood mononuclear cells were used for TCR beta sequencing. Genomic DNA was extracted from the blood cell samples with the Qiagen DNeasy Blood Extraction Kit. Library method: the immunoSEQ multiplex PCR assay. For the multiplex PCR, a mixture combining 60 forward primers for TCR Vbeta segments and 13 reverse primers for TCR Jbeta segments was used. The CDR3 region of rearranged TCR beta genes was amplified from genomic DNA by a multiplex PCR assay. Amplified TCR beta libraries were sequenced as 87-base-pair reads on the Illumina HiSeq System. In the original analysis: A later analysis tallied 70 million to 100 million unique TCR beta chains across the 600 to 700 repertoires, and 10 million to 11 million of those chains were shared by two or more donors. To remove PCR and sequencing errors, raw reads were error-corrected and collapsed into unique sequences using a nearest-neighbor algorithm that merged closely related sequences. V, D and J gene segments were assigned by aligning CDR3 sequences to IMGT reference sequences. For a sequence to be retained, a match of at least six nucleotides was required to both a V gene segment and a J gene segment. Rearrangements were classified as productive when the CDR3 lacked stop codons and remained in frame with V and J, and all other rearrangements were classified as non-productive. CDR3 was defined according to IMGT convention as the region running from the second conserved V-encoded cysteine to the conserved J-encoded phenylalanine. Sequences without an unambiguous match to a single V gene segment were excluded from the earlier analysis of almost 600 of the donors. In an earlier analysis of around 600 of the donors, V segments were called functional above 56.7% productive rearrangements and were called segregating when the between-donor standard deviation exceeded 5%. To diagnose cytomegalovirus status from the catalog of TCR beta chain sequences, a statistical classification framework was built. V and J gene assignment, in a later analysis, came from comparing TCR nucleotide sequences with IMGT/GENE-DB human TR gene sequences. The TCRdist pipeline was used in a later analysis to assign CDR3 sequences and most-parsimonious VDJ recombination scenarios. In a later analysis, each TCR beta chain was defined by its CDR3 amino acid sequence together with its V-gene family, and reads lacking a unique V-gene family were excluded. In a later analysis, fewer than 600 highly shared, low-generation-probability nucleotide sequences were removed to address suspected cross-contamination and a sequencing artifact. A later analysis calculated a clonal expansion index for each public chain from normalized within-repertoire ranks of inferred template counts. In a later analysis, generation probabilities were computed with a VDJ recombination model fitted to out-of-frame rearrangements, and the resulting probabilities were checked against IGoR. A later analysis scored TCR-TCR, TCR-HLA and TCR-CMV co-occurrence with hypergeometric tests, applying a repertoire-size bias correction to TCR pairs. In a later analysis, false discovery rates were estimated by permuting HLA or CMV assignments 20 times. In a later analysis, co-occurring TCRs were grouped with DBSCAN, and TCRdist sequence similarity was added when clustering was performed within HLA-allele-positive subsets. For co-occurrence clustering, repertoires with fewer than 30,000 or more than 120,000 public chains were excluded, along with roughly 5 repertoires with anomalous nucleotide sharing. What TCRdb holds here is the immuneACCESS table cut down to in-frame rearrangements. Part of the clones is not present; checked against another copy, under half of the missing clones reflect an unresolved V gene, and the others are unexplained. For V, J and clone size, that table is used; D and trimming come from the DNA. The sample profile shows about 160,000 clones; approximately 77% of them were found once. The ten biggest clones cover 2% to 2.5% of the sample.

This clone came up a few times. Its antigen is unknown. No quality values exist for individual bases; no much larger clone is one base distant. Counted from cysteine to phenylalanine, this CDR3 has 15 amino acids. Just the 45-base CDR3 DNA is kept, in frame starting at base 1. Trimming leaves V shorter by 8 bases and J shorter by 6 bases, with the junction holding 13 bases beyond the gene matches. Reading the germline V gene gives CDR1 MRHNA and CDR2 SNTAGT. Rearrangement joined TRBV6-4 to TRBJ1-5; 7 central nucleotides agree with TRBD1. This clonotype was obtained from a man aged 45 to 65 in good health and CMV-seropositive. Specimen: PBMCs. The nucleotides read TGTGCCAGCGAGGGGGGCAGGGGGGAACGTCAGCCCCAGCATTTT. Translated, it gives CASEGGRGERQPQHF.